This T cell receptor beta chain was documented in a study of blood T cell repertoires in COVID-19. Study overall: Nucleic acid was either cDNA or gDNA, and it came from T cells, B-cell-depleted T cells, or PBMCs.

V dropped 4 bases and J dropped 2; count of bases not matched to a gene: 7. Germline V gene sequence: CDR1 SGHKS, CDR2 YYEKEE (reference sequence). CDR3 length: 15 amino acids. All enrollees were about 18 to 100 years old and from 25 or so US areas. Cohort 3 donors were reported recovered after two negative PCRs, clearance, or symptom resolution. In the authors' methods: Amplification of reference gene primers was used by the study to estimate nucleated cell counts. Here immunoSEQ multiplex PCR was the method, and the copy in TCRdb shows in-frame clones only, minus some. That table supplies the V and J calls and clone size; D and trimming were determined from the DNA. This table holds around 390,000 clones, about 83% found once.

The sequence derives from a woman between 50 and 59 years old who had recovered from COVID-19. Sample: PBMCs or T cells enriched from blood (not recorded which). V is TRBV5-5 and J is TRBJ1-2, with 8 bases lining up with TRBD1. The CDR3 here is CASSPSDRVNYGYTF. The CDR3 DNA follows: TGTGCCAGCAGCCCCTCGGACAGGGTCAACTATGGCTACACCTTC.